These T cell receptor beta chains were read from a single sample in a study of OX40 agonist ivuxolimab in advanced cancers. The table came from immunoSEQ multiplex PCR; TCRdb's copy has only in-frame clones and leaves some out. Here the sample spans roughly 80,000 clones, about 93% being singletons. The specimen was CD4+ or CD8+ T cells sorted from blood, collected in a trial of the OX40 agonist ivuxolimab. The receptor source for this set is an adult with an advanced solid tumor such as melanoma, head and neck, liver or kidney cancer. The CDR3 runs from the conserved cysteine through the conserved F or W. The D gene is left open where the match is weak. Expanded clones are given a class, and other clones once, few, many or no size at all.

size	D	V	J	CDR3	DNA
-	-	TRBV13	TRBJ1-1	CASSQDGTENTEAFF	TGTGCCAGCAGTCAAGACGGGACGGAGAACACTGAAGCTTTCTTT
once	-	TRBV5-6	TRBJ2-1	CASSLGQLIPNEQFF	TGTGCCAGCAGCTTGGGACAGCTTATTCCCAATGAGCAGTTCTTC
-	-	TRBV19	TRBJ2-5	CASSTWDSRRETQYF	TGTGCCAGTAGTACCTGGGACTCCCGCCGGGAGACCCAGTACTTC
-	-	TRBV4-1	TRBJ2-7	CASSQAGHTYEQYF	TGCGCCAGCAGCCAAGCGGGACACACCTACGAGCAGTACTTC
-	TRBD2	TRBV27	TRBJ2-3	CASSPVGPGTSGPDTQYF	TGTGCCAGCAGTCCCGTGGGGCCCGGGACTAGCGGGCCAGATACGCAGTATTTT
-	TRBD2	TRBV9	TRBJ2-1	CASSVDPLTSGGSNEQFF	TGTGCCAGCAGCGTAGATCCTCTGACTAGCGGGGGAAGCAATGAGCAGTTCTTC
-	TRBD1	TRBV5-6	TRBJ2-7	CASEQGANEQYF	TGTGCCAGCGAACAGGGGGCCAACGAGCAGTACTTC
-	-	TRBV27	TRBJ2-7	CASSLRGGILYEQYF	TGTGCCAGCAGTTTACGAGGAGGGATCCTATACGAGCAGTACTTC
-	-	TRBV6-5	TRBJ2-2	CASRTTGELFF	TGTGCCAGCAGGACGACCGGGGAGCTGTTTTTT
-	-	TRBV7-6	TRBJ1-2	CASSLPGGFYGYTF	TGTGCCAGCAGCTTACCGGGCGGGTTCTATGGCTACACCTTC
-	-	TRBV25-1	TRBJ2-7	CASSPSYEQYF	TGTGCCAGCAGCCCCTCCTACGAGCAGTACTTC
-	-	TRBV5-6	TRBJ1-2	CASSLGSGYTF	TGTGCCAGCAGCTTGGGGTCTGGCTACACCTTC
-	-	TRBV27	TRBJ1-1	CASRLGGGTEAFF	TGTGCCAGCAGGCTGGGGGGTGGAACTGAAGCTTTCTTT
-	TRBD1	TRBV6-5	TRBJ1-3	CASSQGTDSRNTIYF	TGTGCCAGCAGCCAGGGGACAGACTCCCGAAACACCATATATTTT
-	-	TRBV6-6	TRBJ1-2	CASTYGGAGGYTF	TGTGCCAGCACCTACGGAGGGGCCGGGGGCTACACCTTC
-	-	TRBV11-3	TRBJ1-1	CASSLGVGTEAFF	TGTGCCAGCAGCTTAGGGGTGGGCACTGAAGCTTTCTTT
once	-	TRBV9	TRBJ1-2	CASSVGVDYGYTF	TGTGCCAGCAGCGTAGGGGTTGACTATGGCTACACCTTC
-	-	TRBV5-8	TRBJ2-7	CASSLWAHHSYEQYF	TGTGCCAGCAGCTTGTGGGCCCACCACTCCTACGAGCAGTACTTC
-	-	TRBV27	TRBJ2-3	CASSLQPPDTQYF	TGTGCCAGCAGCTTACAGCCTCCGGATACGCAGTATTTT
-	TRBD1	TRBV11-2	TRBJ2-7	CASSPRTGSEQYF	TGTGCCAGCAGCCCCCGGACAGGGTCCGAGCAGTACTTC
-	TRBD1	TRBV28	TRBJ2-7	CASSPHRGVYYEQYF	TGTGCCAGCAGTCCTCACAGGGGCGTTTACTACGAGCAGTACTTC
-	TRBD1	TRBV6-1	TRBJ1-4	CASSDPGQGIWEKLFF	TGTGCCAGCAGTGACCCGGGACAGGGGATATGGGAAAAACTGTTTTTT
-	-	TRBV5-6	TRBJ2-1	CASSFVETRNEQFF	TGTGCCAGCAGCTTCGTCGAGACTAGAAACGAGCAGTTCTTC
-	-	TRBV19	TRBJ2-1	CASSIGHYLGLYNEQFF	TGTGCCAGTAGTATTGGCCATTATCTGGGCTTATACAATGAGCAGTTCTTC
-	-	TRBV29-1	TRBJ2-1	CSVGGNEQFF	TGCAGCGTCGGGGGTAATGAGCAGTTCTTC
-	-	TRBV27	TRBJ2-3	CASSLGRGYTQYF	TGTGCCAGCAGTTTAGGGCGGGGCTATACGCAGTATTTT
-	-	TRBV5-8	TRBJ2-3	CASSLSRGADTQYF	TGTGCCAGCAGCTTGAGCAGGGGGGCAGATACGCAGTATTTT
-	TRBD1	TRBV9	TRBJ2-7	CASSVGLSGGQGYEQYF	TGTGCCAGCAGCGTAGGTCTAAGTGGGGGACAGGGCTACGAGCAGTACTTC
once	-	TRBV5-6	TRBJ2-3	CASSLFASSTDTQYF	TGTGCCAGCAGTCTTTTCGCATCTAGCACAGATACGCAGTATTTT
-	-	TRBV6-1	TRBJ1-5	CASSDWEGVQPQHF	TGTGCCAGCAGTGATTGGGAGGGGGTACAGCCCCAGCATTTT
-	-	TRBV27	TRBJ2-3	CASSPSVTSTDTQYF	TGTGCCAGCAGTCCCTCAGTCACTAGCACAGATACGCAGTATTTT
-	TRBD1	TRBV11-2	TRBJ2-2	CASSWDRSTGELFF	TGTGCCAGCAGCTGGGACAGATCCACCGGGGAGCTGTTTTTT
once	TRBD1	TRBV5-5	TRBJ2-7	CASSLWAGGFYEQYF	TGTGCCAGCAGCTTGTGGGCAGGGGGTTTTTACGAGCAGTACTTC
-	TRBD1	TRBV4-3	TRBJ1-3	CASSQDGQAQGNTIYF	TGCGCCAGCAGCCAAGATGGACAGGCTCAGGGAAACACCATATATTTT
-	-	TRBV5-1	TRBJ2-7	CASSPRDTYYEQYF	TGCGCCAGCAGCCCGAGGGACACCTACTACGAGCAGTACTTC
-	-	TRBV27	TRBJ1-1	CASKRSVRGEAFF	TGTGCCAGCAAGAGGAGCGTCCGAGGGGAAGCTTTCTTT
-	-	TRBV4-1	TRBJ1-4	CASSPGVSNEKLFF	TGCGCCAGCAGCCCGGGGGTTTCCAATGAAAAACTGTTTTTT
-	TRBD2	TRBV7-8	TRBJ2-1	CASSPAPGLAHEQFF	TGTGCCAGCAGCCCCGCCCCGGGACTAGCCCATGAGCAGTTCTTC
-	-	TRBV10-3	TRBJ2-7	CAIGAGYEQYF	TGTGCCATTGGGGCGGGCTACGAGCAGTACTTC
-	-	TRBV19	TRBJ2-5	CASSKDHRQVKETQYF	TGTGCCAGTAGTAAGGATCATAGACAGGTAAAAGAGACCCAGTACTTC
-	-	TRBV5-1	TRBJ2-2	CASSLVGSANTGELFF	TGCGCCAGCAGCTTGGTGGGCAGCGCGAACACCGGGGAGCTGTTTTTT
-	-	TRBV11-1	TRBJ1-2	CASSLPFHTF	TGTGCCAGCAGCTTACCTTTCCACACCTTC
-	-	TRBV5-1	TRBJ1-3	CASSLVPLDFVGNTIYF	TGCGCCAGCAGCTTGGTCCCCCTGGATTTTGTGGGGAACACCATATATTTT
-	TRBD2	TRBV6-6	TRBJ2-1	CASSLLAGEDNEQFF	TGTGCCAGCAGCCTACTAGCGGGGGAGGACAATGAGCAGTTCTTC
-	TRBD1	TRBV6-1	TRBJ1-1	CASSGLTGLSTEAFF	TGTGCCAGCAGTGGGTTGACAGGGCTTAGCACTGAAGCTTTCTTT
-	-	TRBV6-1	TRBJ2-7	CASSVGSEQYF	TGTGCCAGCAGTGTTGGCAGCGAGCAGTACTTC
-	-	TRBV29-1	TRBJ2-1	CSAEGTGLSYNEQFF	TGCAGCGCGGAGGGAACTGGACTCTCCTACAATGAGCAGTTCTTC
once	TRBD1	TRBV2	TRBJ1-4	CATRQGTNEKLFF	TGTGCCACCAGACAGGGGACTAATGAAAAACTGTTTTTT
-	TRBD1	TRBV9	TRBJ1-2	CASSEGDRVNNGYTF	TGTGCCAGCAGCGAGGGGGACAGGGTCAACAATGGCTACACCTTC
-	-	TRBV6-6	TRBJ2-5	CASLWGQGTAETQYF	TGTGCCAGCCTATGGGGACAAGGAACTGCGGAGACCCAGTACTTC
-	-	TRBV25-1	TRBJ2-5	CASSESWGQETQYF	TGTGCCAGCAGTGAATCATGGGGGCAAGAGACCCAGTACTTC
-	-	TRBV5-1	TRBJ2-1	CASSLGHGGSYNEQFF	TGCGCCAGCAGCTTGGGGCACGGAGGCTCCTACAATGAGCAGTTCTTC
-	TRBD1	TRBV19	TRBJ1-4	CASSPGQGTGANEKLFF	TGTGCCAGTAGTCCGGGACAGGGTACAGGGGCTAATGAAAAACTGTTTTTT